Listed here are 5 T cell receptor beta chains from one sample, sequenced in a study of blood T cell repertoires in COVID-19. TCRdb's table, derived via immunoSEQ multiplex PCR, lists solely in-frame clones and lacks some. Of roughly 200,000 clones in the sample, 80% to 90% were seen once. Source material: peripheral blood. The receptors come from a man aged 40-49 years with active or convalescent COVID-19.

The chain couples TRBV10-1 to TRBJ1-2; D call uncertain. Trimming pared 0 bases from V and 2 bases from J, leaving 10 bases between. The CDR3 spans 15 residues. Germline-derived CDR1 and CDR2 are WNHNN and SYGVQD (reference sequence). This CDR3 is CASSESSLRNYGYTF. The CDR3 nucleotides are TGCGCCAGCAGTGAGTCGAGCCTGAGAAACTATGGCTACACCTTC.

CDR3: CASSPGQGNEKLFF. Written as DNA, the CDR3 is TGTGCCAGCAGCCCCGGCCAGGGTAATGAAAAACTGTTTTTT. V gene TRBV11-2 combines with J gene TRBJ1-4; D is perhaps TRBD1 (5 bases). CDR1 SGHAT and CDR2 FQNNGV come from the germline V gene. Trimming removed 5 bases at V and 4 bases at J, with 11 bases between. The CDR3 is 14 amino acids.

This clone showed up just once. This sequence joins TRBV14 and TRBJ1-2, with a possible D match to TRBD1 (5 bases). The CDR3 loop spans 19 amino acids. The germline V gene encodes CDR1 SGHDN and CDR2 FVKESK. V gave up 2 bases and J gave up 4 bases, with 26 bases separating them. The CDR3 region is CASSQLNPRQSLGGYGYTF. The CDR3 bases are TGTGCCAGCAGCCAACTCAATCCCCGACAGTCCCTGGGAGGCTATGGCTACACCTTC.

This rearrangement joins TRBV7-9 to TRBJ1-1; D gene unclear. The V end was cut by 0 bases, the J end by 0 bases, with 11 bases between. Per the germline V gene, CDR1 is SEHNR and CDR2 is FQNEAQ (reference sequence). The CDR3 has 16 residues. CDR3 nucleotides: TGTGCCAGCAGCTTAGCCGGGTTAGGAATGAACACTGAAGCTTTCTTT. It yields the protein CASSLAGLGMNTEAFF.

This clone has only a few counts. The chain uses TRBV24-1 and TRBJ1-2; TRBD1 might be the D (5 bases). Germline CDR1 and CDR2: KGHDR and SFDVKD. Trimming pared 4 bases from V and 4 bases from J, leaving 15 bases between. This CDR3 has 15 amino acids. The CDR3 DNA reads as TGTGCCACCAGTGACCCCTCTGGGGGGTCCTATGGCTACACCTTC. Protein: CATSDPSGGSYGYTF.